These 21 T cell receptor beta chains came from one sample sequenced in a study of beta chain features in type 1 diabetes. What these receptors recognize is not known. Expressed TCRB transcripts got sequenced, as all isolated RNA was reverse transcribed. Clones were sequenced by immunoSEQ multiplex PCR, and TCRdb holds only the in-frame ones, with some missing. There are roughly 350,000 clones in the sample; over 8.5% occur only once, and 0.55% to 0.75% lies in the top ten. Findings of the study overall: Moderate but significant shortening of TCRB CDR3s was recorded in all four CD4+ subsets from Type 1 diabetes patients.

Sequencing was performed on central memory CD4+ T cells from blood. The receptors derive from a man aged 30 to 45 with type 1 diabetes.

V is TRBV28 and J is TRBJ1-2; the D is unclear. This CDR3 is built from 17 residues. V lost 7 bases, J lost 2 bases, and 23 bases lay in between. Germline lookup yields CDR1 MDHEN and CDR2 SYDVKM. The chain's CDR3 is CASTLQFSRTSNYGYTF. The CDR3 coding sequence is TGTGCCAGCACCCTCCAATTTTCTAGGACTTCGAACTATGGCTACACCTTC.

This clone was seen a few times. Here the CDR3 DNA reads TGTGCCAGTAGTATAGCTGGTCAAGGGACTCAGCCCCAGCATTTT. It translates to CASSIAGQGTQPQHF. The chain links TRBV19 to TRBJ1-5; D perhaps matches TRBD1 (5 bases). The germline V and J ends were trimmed by 1 base and 6 bases, with 13 bases remaining between them. The germline CDR1 and CDR2 sequences are LNHDA and SQIVND (reference sequence). The CDR3 has 15 amino acids.

In its sample, this clone was seen a few times. The genes are TRBV10-1 and TRBJ2-5; tentative D call: TRBD2 (5 bases). Between the trimmed V and J ends, which lost 2 bases and 5 bases, there was a span of 9 bases. In germline, CDR1 is WNHNN, CDR2 SYGVQD (reference sequence). There are 13 residues in the CDR3. This CDR3 reads CASSEGGRETQYF. CDR3 bases: TGCGCCAGCAGTGAGGGAGGAAGGGAGACCCAGTACTTC.

This clone was counted between two and nine times. The chain carries TRBV11-1 and TRBJ2-3; 9 bases fit TRBD2. This CDR3 has 17 amino acids. V shed 4 bases, J shed 6 bases, and the junction held 14 bases outside the gene matches. Per germline, CDR1 SGHAT and CDR2 FQDESV (reference sequence). Here the CDR3 reads CASSSTPRLAGTDTQYF. The DNA of the CDR3 is TGTGCCAGCAGCTCAACTCCCAGGCTAGCGGGAACTGATACGCAGTATTTT.

This clone has only a few counts. V gene TRBV28 combines with J gene TRBJ2-7; no firm D call. V lost 5 bases and J lost 3, with 11 bases in between. CDR1 is MDHEN, CDR2 SYDVKM, per germline. This CDR3 region has 13 residues. This chain's CDR3 is CASSSEFGYEQYF. The CDR3 bases are TGTGCCAGCAGTAGCGAGTTTGGCTACGAGCAGTACTTC.

The table lists this clone with many counts. This chain links TRBV2 with TRBJ1-2; D remains ambiguous. This CDR3 contains 13 residues. The V gene's germline CDR1 is SNHLY and CDR2 FYNNEI. V gave up 4 bases and J gave up 7 bases, with 13 bases separating them. This CDR3 reads CASSVYPEGGYTF. In DNA form, the CDR3 reads TGTGCCAGCAGTGTCTACCCGGAAGGTGGCTACACCTTC.

This clone turned up a few times. This chain uses TRBV10-3 with TRBJ1-3; D is undetermined. Germline V gene data show CDR1 as ENHRY and CDR2 as SYGVKD. This CDR3 has 13 amino acids. V lost 6 bases and J 4 bases, leaving 10 bases between the germline ends. As DNA, the CDR3 is TGTGCCATCAGACCCCAGTCCGGAAACACCATATATTTT. Protein product: CAIRPQSGNTIYF.

The genes are TRBV2 and TRBJ2-1; D remains unclear. Germline V gene lookup returns CDR1 SNHLY and CDR2 FYNNEI. The CDR3 loop spans 13 amino acids. V was trimmed by 2 bases and J by 4 bases, leaving 6 bases between them. CDR3 protein: CASSELGYNEQFF. As DNA, the CDR3 is TGTGCCAGCAGTGAACTGGGGTACAATGAGCAGTTCTTC.

In its sample, this clone was seen once. V usage is TRBV5-1 and J usage is TRBJ1-1; 7 positions agree with TRBD1. From germline, CDR1 is SGHRS and CDR2 YFSETQ. Unmatched junction bases numbered 9, after V lost 4 bases and J lost 6 bases. The CDR3 length is 14 residues. This chain's CDR3 is CASSPQGQTAEAFF. As DNA, the CDR3 is TGCGCCAGCAGCCCTCAGGGACAGACGGCTGAAGCTTTCTTT.

This clone has just a few counts. This chain joins TRBV6-6 and TRBJ1-2; D gene ambiguous. Trimming left V 4 bases short and J 3 bases short, with 6 bases between. Germline V gene data show CDR1 as MNHNY and CDR2 as SVGAGI (reference sequence). There are 12 residues in the CDR3. For the CDR3, the DNA is TGTGCCAGCAGTTTTAAAGACTATGGCTACACCTTC. This encodes CASSFKDYGYTF.

CDR3 in amino acids: CASSVGQRKTEAFF. The DNA for the CDR3 is TGTGCCAGCAGTGTCGGACAGCGGAAAACTGAAGCTTTCTTT. The gene calls are TRBV6-1 and TRBJ1-1, with D possibly matching TRBD1 (6 bases). The V and J ends lost 4 bases and 5 bases respectively, with 14 bases between them. This CDR3 contains 14 residues. Germline values: CDR1 MNHNS, CDR2 SASEGT.

This clone was counted only a few times. The genes are TRBV28 and TRBJ2-1, with 10 bases lining up with TRBD1. The trim removed 5 bases at V and 5 bases at J, leaving 6 bases unmatched. Germline CDR1 reads MDHEN; CDR2 reads SYDVKM. The CDR3 covers 15 residues. The CDR3 here is CASSPRQGADNEQFF. CDR3 sequence (DNA): TGTGCCAGCAGTCCGAGACAGGGGGCCGACAATGAGCAGTTCTTC.

This chain links TRBV7-7 with TRBJ2-5; 7 positions agree with TRBD2. The ends lost 2 bases at V and 1 base at J; junction bases unmatched: 7. Per the germline V gene, CDR1 is SSHAT and CDR2 is FNYEAQ (reference sequence). This CDR3 spans 16 amino acids. This chain's CDR3 is CASSLMRSGGQETQYF. CDR3 DNA: TGTGCCAGCAGCTTAATGCGCTCGGGGGGCCAAGAGACCCAGTACTTC. The variable domain in full, with the rest retrieved from reference TRBV7-7 and TRBJ2-5, is GAGVSQSPRYKVTKRGQDVTLRCDPISSHATLYWYQQALGQGPEFLTYFNYEAQPDKSGLPSDRFSAERPEGSISTLTIQRTEQRDSAMYRCASSLMRSGGQETQYFGPGTRLLVL.

The chain uses TRBV18 and TRBJ2-2, with D perhaps TRBD1 (5 bases). V lost 2 bases, J lost 1 base, and 11 bases lay in between. Germline values: CDR1 KGHSH, CDR2 LQKENI. CDR3 length equals 16 residues. The CDR3 nucleotides read TGTGCCAGCTCACCAAGTGCAGGGTTGAACACCGGGGAGCTGTTTTTT. Translating gives CASSPSAGLNTGELFF.

This clone has just a few counts. The rearrangement uses TRBV7-9 and TRBJ1-1; D is possibly TRBD1 (5 bases). In germline, CDR1 is SEHNR, CDR2 FQNEAQ (reference sequence). The ends were cut back, 0 bases at V and 11 bases at J, with 7 bases in the middle. The CDR3 is 11 amino acids. As DNA, the CDR3 is TGTGCCAGCAGCTTAGCAGGGGACGCTTTCTTT. Protein sequence: CASSLAGDAFF.

This chain links TRBV27 with TRBJ2-7, with a weak D call TRBD2 (5 bases). Trimming shortened V by 5 bases and J by 3 bases, and 20 bases separated the two germline ends. Germline CDR1 reads MNHEY; CDR2 reads SMNVEV (reference sequence). The CDR3 is 16 residues long. DNA for the CDR3: TGTGCCAGCAGTCCGCCTGGGGAGCGGCTGTTCTACGAGCAGTACTTC. Translated, it gives CASSPPGERLFYEQYF.

The V gene is TRBV5-3, the J gene TRBJ1-2, with no clear D. TRBV5-3 is given ORF status, its function remaining uncertain. There are 15 residues in the CDR3. Trimming removed 8 bases from V and 5 bases from J, with 22 bases in between. DNA of the CDR3: TGTGCCAGCAGCCCGGCCTCCCCTTCGTGGTATGGCTACACCTTC. Protein: CASSPASPSWYGYTF.

This clone occurred a few times. This rearrangement joins TRBV19 to TRBJ1-4; D is unclear. Trimming removed 6 bases from V and 7 bases from J, with 21 bases in between. The germline V gene encodes CDR1 LNHDA and CDR2 SQIVND (reference sequence). CDR3 length equals 16 residues. The CDR3 protein is CASSPWGGTEGEKLFF. In nucleotides, the CDR3 is TGTGCCAGTAGCCCATGGGGAGGCACCGAGGGTGAAAAACTGTTTTTT.

A few counts support this clone. This chain uses TRBV6-1 with TRBJ2-5; TRBD2 agrees at 9 bases. Germline V gene data show CDR1 as MNHNS and CDR2 as SASEGT. V gave up 4 bases and J gave up 2 bases; unmatched junction bases: 2. The CDR3 contains 14 residues. The CDR3 spells CASSGGGGQETQYF. The CDR3, as DNA: TGTGCCAGCAGTGGCGGGGGGGGACAAGAGACCCAGTACTTC.

In its sample, this clone was seen a few times. V gene TRBV27 combines with J gene TRBJ2-1; maybe TRBD1 (6 bases). Germline CDR1 and CDR2: MNHEY and SMNVEV (reference sequence). The CDR3 consists of 16 residues. Trimming cost V 5 bases and J 0 bases, with 14 bases left between them. In nucleotides, the CDR3 is TGTGCCAGCAGTACCCAGAGGGGGAGCTCCTACAATGAGCAGTTCTTC. Protein product: CASSTQRGSSYNEQFF.

The chain carries TRBV28 and TRBJ1-2; D is undetermined. V was pared by 1 base and J by 4 bases, with 13 bases between. The CDR3 totals 15 residues. The germline gives CDR1 MDHEN, CDR2 SYDVKM. The CDR3 DNA follows: TGTGCCAGCAGTTTATCCGACATTGAGGGCTATGGCTACACCTTC. Protein sequence: CASSLSDIEGYGYTF.